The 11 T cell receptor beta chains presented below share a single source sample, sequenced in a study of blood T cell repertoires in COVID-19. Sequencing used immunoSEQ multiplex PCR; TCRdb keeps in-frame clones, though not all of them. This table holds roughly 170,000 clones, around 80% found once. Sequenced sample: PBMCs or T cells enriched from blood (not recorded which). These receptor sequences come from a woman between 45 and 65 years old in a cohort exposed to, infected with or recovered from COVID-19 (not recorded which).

CDR3 in DNA: TGTGCCAGCACCCCCGGGACTAGCGACAATGAGCAGTTCTTC. Translating gives CASTPGTSDNEQFF. The chain is built from TRBV6-5 and TRBJ2-1; 10 positions agree with TRBD2. This CDR3 comprises 14 residues. V lost 7 bases, J lost 5 bases, and 5 bases stayed unmatched. The germline V gene has CDR1 MNHEY and CDR2 SVGAGI.

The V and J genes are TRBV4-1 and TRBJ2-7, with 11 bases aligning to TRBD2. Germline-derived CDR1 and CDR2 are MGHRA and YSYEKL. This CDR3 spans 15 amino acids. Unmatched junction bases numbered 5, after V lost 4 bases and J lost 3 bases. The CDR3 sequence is CASSPGLAVNYEQYF. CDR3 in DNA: TGCGCCAGCAGCCCGGGACTAGCGGTAAACTACGAGCAGTACTTC.

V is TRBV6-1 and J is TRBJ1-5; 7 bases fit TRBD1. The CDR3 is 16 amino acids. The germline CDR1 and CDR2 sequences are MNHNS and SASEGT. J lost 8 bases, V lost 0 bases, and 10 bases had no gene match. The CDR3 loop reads CASSEARSDRLEPQHF. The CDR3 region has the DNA TGTGCCAGCAGTGAAGCGAGGTCGGACAGGCTAGAGCCCCAGCATTTT.

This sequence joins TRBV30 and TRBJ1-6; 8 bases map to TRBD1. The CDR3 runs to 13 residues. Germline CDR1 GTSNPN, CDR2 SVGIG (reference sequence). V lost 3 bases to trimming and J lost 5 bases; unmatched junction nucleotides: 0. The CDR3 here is CAWRGQDNSPLHF. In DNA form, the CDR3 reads TGTGCCTGGAGGGGACAGGATAATTCACCCCTCCACTTT.

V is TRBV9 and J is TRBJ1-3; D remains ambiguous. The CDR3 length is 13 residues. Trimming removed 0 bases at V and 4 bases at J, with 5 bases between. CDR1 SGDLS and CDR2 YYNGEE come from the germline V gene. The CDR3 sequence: CASSVDQGNTIYF. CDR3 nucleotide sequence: TGTGCCAGCAGCGTAGATCAGGGAAACACCATATATTTT.

For the CDR3, the DNA is TGTGCCAGCGGACTACGGACTAGCGGCGAGCAGTACTTC. Protein: CASGLRTSGEQYF. The rearrangement joins TRBV7-2 to TRBJ2-7; TRBD2 matches at 10 bases. Germline V gene sequence: CDR1 SGHTA, CDR2 FQGNSA. This CDR3 is built from 13 residues. J lost 6 bases, V lost 8 bases, and 7 bases had no gene match. Based on the CDR3 plus reference TRBV7-2 and TRBJ2-7, the full variable domain is GAGVSQSPSNKVTEKGKDVELRCDPISGHTALYWYRQSLGQGLEFLIYFQGNSAPDKSGLPSDRFSAERTGGSVSTLTIQRTQQEDSAVYLCASGLRTSGEQYFGPGTRLTVT.

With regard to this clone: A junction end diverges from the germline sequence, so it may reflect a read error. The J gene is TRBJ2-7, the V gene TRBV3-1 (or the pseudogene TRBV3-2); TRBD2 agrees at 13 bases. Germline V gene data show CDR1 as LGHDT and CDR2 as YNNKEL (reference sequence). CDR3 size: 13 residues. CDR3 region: CASSQGTSGSRNF. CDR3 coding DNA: TGTGCCAGCAGCCAAGGGACTAGCGGGAGTCGTAACTTC.

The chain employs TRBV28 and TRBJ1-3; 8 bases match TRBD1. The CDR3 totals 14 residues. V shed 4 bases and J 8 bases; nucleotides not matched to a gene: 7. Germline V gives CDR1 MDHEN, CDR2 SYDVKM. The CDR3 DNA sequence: TGTGCCAGCAGTTCCGGACAGGGCGCATACACCATATATTTT. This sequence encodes CASSSGQGAYTIYF.

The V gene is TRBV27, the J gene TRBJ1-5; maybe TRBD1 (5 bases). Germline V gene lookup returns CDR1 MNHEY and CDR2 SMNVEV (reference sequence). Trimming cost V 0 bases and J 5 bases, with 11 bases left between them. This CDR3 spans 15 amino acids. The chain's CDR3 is CASSLSIAGDQPQHF. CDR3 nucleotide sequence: TGTGCCAGCAGTTTATCGATTGCGGGGGATCAGCCCCAGCATTTT.

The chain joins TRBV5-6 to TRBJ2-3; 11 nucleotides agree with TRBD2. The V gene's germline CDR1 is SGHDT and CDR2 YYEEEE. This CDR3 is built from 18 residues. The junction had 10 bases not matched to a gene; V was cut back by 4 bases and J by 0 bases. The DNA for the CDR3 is TGTGCCAGCAGCCAAGCCGGGACTAGCGGACGTAGCACAGATACGCAGTATTTT. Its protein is CASSQAGTSGRSTDTQYF.

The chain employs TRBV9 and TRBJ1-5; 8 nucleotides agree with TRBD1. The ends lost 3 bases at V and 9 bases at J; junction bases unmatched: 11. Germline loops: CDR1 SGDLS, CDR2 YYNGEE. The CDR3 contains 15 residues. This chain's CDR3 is CASSATTGDLAPQHF. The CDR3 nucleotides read TGTGCCAGCAGCGCGACGACAGGGGATCTGGCGCCCCAGCATTTT.